One T cell receptor (beta chain) is described in this entry. PCR employed 60 Vbeta and 13 Jbeta primers. Only in-frame clones appear in the TCRdb table, and some are missing; sequencing was by immunoSEQ multiplex PCR. The sample gives about 130,000 clones, around 75% of which show up once; around 3.1% is in the top ten. The entry originates in a study of cytomegalovirus exposure and HLA in healthy donors. CDR1 SEHNR and CDR2 FQNEAQ come from the germline V gene (reference sequence). Trimming stripped 4 bases from V and 4 bases from J, with 25 bases between. The CDR3 totals 18 residues. The gene calls are TRBV7-9 and TRBJ1-1; a weak D match, TRBD1 (6 bases). The clonotype originates from a middle-aged man in good health and CMV-seronegative. Sequenced: PBMCs. The DNA of the CDR3 is TGTGCCAGCAGCTCACATTATTATACCCAGGGGAGGGGCACTGAAGCTTTCTTT. This sequence encodes CASSSHYYTQGRGTEAFF.